This T cell receptor (beta chain) was identified in a study of CD8 T cells in Susac syndrome. On the study more broadly: Patients with Susac syndrome were therapy-naive, treated with corticosteroids, or treated with intravenous immunoglobulin alone when blood was collected.

RNA, at about 0.45 to 1 ug, was reverse transcribed with random hexamers. Each CDR3 protein is one row after TCRdb ran MiXCR on the immunoSEQ multiplex PCR reads. The profile covers approximately 190,000 distinct CDR3 sequences, with approximately 95% appearing a single time and around 0.16% taken by the ten largest. CD8+ and CD4+ T cells taken from blood had their TCR beta sequenced. The receptor was derived from a human donor with Susac syndrome. The sequenced sample consisted of CD8+ T cells from PBMCs.

The CDR3 DNA is TGTGCCTGGAGTGAGACAGATACGCAGTATTTT. Encoded protein: CAWSETDTQYF. V gene TRBV30 combines with J gene TRBJ2-3; no clear D. The CDR3 sequence is 11 residues long. V lost 1 base and J lost 3, with 2 bases in between. The germline gives CDR1 GTSNPN, CDR2 SVGIG (reference sequence).